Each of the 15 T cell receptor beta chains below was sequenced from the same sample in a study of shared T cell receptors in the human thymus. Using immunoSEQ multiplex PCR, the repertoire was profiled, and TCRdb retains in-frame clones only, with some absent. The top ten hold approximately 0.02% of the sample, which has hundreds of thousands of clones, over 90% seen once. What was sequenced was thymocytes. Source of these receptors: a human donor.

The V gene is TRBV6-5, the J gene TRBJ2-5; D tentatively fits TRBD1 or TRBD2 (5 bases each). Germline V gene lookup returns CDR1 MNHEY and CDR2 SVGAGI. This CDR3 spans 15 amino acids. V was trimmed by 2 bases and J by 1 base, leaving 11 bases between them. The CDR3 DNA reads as TGTGCCAGCAGTTACCCGCTAGGGACCCAAGAGACCCAGTACTTC. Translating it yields CASSYPLGTQETQYF.

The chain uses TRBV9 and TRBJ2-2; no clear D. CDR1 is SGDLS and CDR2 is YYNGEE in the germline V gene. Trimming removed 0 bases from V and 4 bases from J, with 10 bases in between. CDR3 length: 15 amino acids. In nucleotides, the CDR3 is TGTGCCAGCAGCGTAGAAGTGCTAGTCACCGGGGAGCTGTTTTTT. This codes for CASSVEVLVTGELFF.

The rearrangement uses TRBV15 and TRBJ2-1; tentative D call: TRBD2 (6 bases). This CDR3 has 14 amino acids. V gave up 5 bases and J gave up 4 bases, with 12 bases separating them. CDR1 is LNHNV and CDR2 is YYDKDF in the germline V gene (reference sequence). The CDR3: CATSRRDGYNEQFF. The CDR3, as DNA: TGTGCCACCAGCCGGAGGGACGGTTACAATGAGCAGTTCTTC.

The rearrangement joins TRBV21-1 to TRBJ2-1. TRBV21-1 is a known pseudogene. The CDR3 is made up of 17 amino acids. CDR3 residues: CASSKGAGPSGLNEQFF. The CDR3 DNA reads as TGTGCCAGCAGCAAAGGGGCTGGGCCCTCCGGGCTCAATGAGCAGTTCTTC.

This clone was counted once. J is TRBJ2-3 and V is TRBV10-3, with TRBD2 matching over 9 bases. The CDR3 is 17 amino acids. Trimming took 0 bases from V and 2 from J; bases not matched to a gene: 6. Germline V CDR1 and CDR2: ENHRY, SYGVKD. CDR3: CAISESMASGDTDTQYF. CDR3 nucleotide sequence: TGTGCCATCAGTGAGTCGATGGCTAGCGGGGACACAGATACGCAGTATTTT.

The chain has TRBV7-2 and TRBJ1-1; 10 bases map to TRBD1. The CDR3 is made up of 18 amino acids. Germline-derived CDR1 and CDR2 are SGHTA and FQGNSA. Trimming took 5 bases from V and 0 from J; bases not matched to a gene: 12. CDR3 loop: CASSAAPGQGPMNTEAFF. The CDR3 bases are TGTGCCAGCAGCGCAGCGCCGGGACAGGGGCCCATGAACACTGAAGCTTTCTTT.

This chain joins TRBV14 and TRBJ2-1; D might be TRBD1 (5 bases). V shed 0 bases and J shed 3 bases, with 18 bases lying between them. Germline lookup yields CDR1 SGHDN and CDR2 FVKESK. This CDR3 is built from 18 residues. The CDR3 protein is CASSQEWGPVRLYNEQFF. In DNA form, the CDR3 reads TGTGCCAGCAGCCAAGAATGGGGCCCCGTCCGCCTCTACAATGAGCAGTTCTTC.

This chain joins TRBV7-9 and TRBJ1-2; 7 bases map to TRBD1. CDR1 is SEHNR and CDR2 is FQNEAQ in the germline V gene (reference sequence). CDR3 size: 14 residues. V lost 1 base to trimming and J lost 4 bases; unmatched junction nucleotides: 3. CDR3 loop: CASSLVGQAYGYTF. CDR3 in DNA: TGTGCCAGCAGCTTAGTAGGACAGGCCTATGGCTACACCTTC. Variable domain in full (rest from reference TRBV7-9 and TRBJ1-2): DTGVSQNPRHKITKRGQNVTFRCDPISEHNRLYWYRQTLGQGPEFLTYFQNEAQLEKSRLLSDRFSAERPKGSFSTLEIQRTEQGDSAMYLCASSLVGQAYGYTFGSGTRLTVV.

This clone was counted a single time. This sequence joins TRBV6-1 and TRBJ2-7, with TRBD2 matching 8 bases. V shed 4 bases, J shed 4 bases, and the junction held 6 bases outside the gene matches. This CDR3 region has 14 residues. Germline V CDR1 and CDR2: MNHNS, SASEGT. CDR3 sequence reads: CASSAQREFYEQYF. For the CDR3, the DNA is TGTGCCAGCAGTGCCCAGCGGGAGTTTTACGAGCAGTACTTC.

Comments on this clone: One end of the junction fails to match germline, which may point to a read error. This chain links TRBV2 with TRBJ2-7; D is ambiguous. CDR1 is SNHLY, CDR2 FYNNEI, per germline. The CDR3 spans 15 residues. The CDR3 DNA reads TGTGCCCGCAGTGAAGCGACGCCAAGGCCCTACGAGCAGTACTTC. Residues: CARSEATPRPYEQYF.

CDR3 region: CAWSLIGQGGEKLFF. In nucleotides, the CDR3 is TGTGCCTGGAGTCTTATTGGACAGGGCGGTGAAAAACTGTTTTTT. The rearrangement links TRBV30 to TRBJ1-4, with 8 bases aligning to TRBD1. Trimming cost V 2 bases and J 7 bases; bases outside gene matches: 9. Germline-derived CDR1 and CDR2 are GTSNPN and SVGIG (reference sequence). This CDR3 spans 15 amino acids.

The DNA of the CDR3 is TGTGCCAGCAGGAAGGGGGGGGATCAGCCCCAGCATTTT. This codes for CASRKGGDQPQHF. This chain links TRBV25-1 with TRBJ1-5, with D perhaps TRBD1 (6 bases). The CDR3 runs to 13 residues. From germline, CDR1 is MGHDK and CDR2 SYGVNS. Trimming stripped 6 bases from V and 5 bases from J, with 11 bases between. The complete variable domain, with remaining parts taken from reference TRBV25-1 and TRBJ1-5, reads EADIYQTPRYLVIGTGKKITLECSQTMGHDKMYWYQQDPGMELHLIHYSYGVNSTEKGDLSSESTVSRIRTEHFPLTLESARPSHTSQYLCASRKGGDQPQHFGDGTRLSIL.

CDR3 residues: CASSTTGGYRGSTEAFF. The CDR3, as DNA: TGTGCCAGCAGCACGACAGGGGGCTATCGAGGGAGCACTGAAGCTTTCTTT. This rearrangement joins TRBV9 to TRBJ1-1, with 10 bases that match TRBD1. Per germline, CDR1 SGDLS and CDR2 YYNGEE. This CDR3 spans 17 amino acids. Trimming removed 4 bases from V and 4 bases from J; junction bases left unmatched: 13.

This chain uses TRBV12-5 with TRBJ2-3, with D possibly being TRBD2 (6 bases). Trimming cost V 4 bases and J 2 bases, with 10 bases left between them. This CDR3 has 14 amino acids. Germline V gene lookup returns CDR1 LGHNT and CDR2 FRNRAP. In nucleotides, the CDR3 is TGTGCTAGTGGTTGGGCGGGGAACACAGATACGCAGTATTTT. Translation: CASGWAGNTDTQYF.

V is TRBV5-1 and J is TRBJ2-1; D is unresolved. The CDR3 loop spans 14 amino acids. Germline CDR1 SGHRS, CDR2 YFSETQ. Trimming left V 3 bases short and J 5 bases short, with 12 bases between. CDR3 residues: CASSSRVNDNEQFF. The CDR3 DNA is TGCGCCAGCAGCTCGCGCGTGAATGACAATGAGCAGTTCTTC.